This TCR beta chain was identified in a study of CD8 T cells in Susac syndrome. Random hexamers were used to reverse transcribe the RNA input (0.5 to 1 ug). One entry per CDR3 protein, called by TCRdb with MiXCR from the immunoSEQ multiplex PCR reads. The table includes more than 150,000 distinct CDR3 sequences, approximately 94% detected once. The specimen was CD8+ T cells from PBMCs. The clonotype comes from a human donor with multiple sclerosis.

The CDR3 loop reads CASLRRDSKLSSYNSPLHF. DNA for the CDR3: TGTGCCAGCTTACGCCGGGACAGCAAATTGAGCTCCTATAATTCACCCCTCCACTTT. This sequence joins TRBV2 and TRBJ1-6, with TRBD1 identical over 7 bases. V shed 8 bases, J shed 0 bases, and the junction held 16 bases outside the gene matches. Germline assignment: CDR1 SNHLY and CDR2 FYNNEI. The CDR3 extends over 19 amino acids.